This paragraph covers one T cell receptor (beta chain) sequence. These data are taken from a study of blood T cell repertoires in COVID-19. Whole-study context: PBMCs, B-cell-depleted T cells, or T cells provided the cDNA or gDNA that made up the material.

The CDR3 consists of 10 residues. The study drew participants aged 18 to 89 years from roughly 25 US areas. Original data processing: Amplification from reference gene primers served as the basis for estimated nucleated cell counts. Clones were read by immunoSEQ multiplex PCR, and TCRdb kept only the in-frame ones, dropping some. The DNA was the basis for D and trimming; V, J and clone size are from that table. The sample includes roughly 400,000 clones, around 92% of them seen just once. The chain uses TRBV5-3 and TRBJ2-1; D unclear. TRBV5-3 is known as an ORF, though its function is uncertain. This receptor was obtained from a woman younger than 45 who had recovered from COVID-19. Sequencing input: PBMCs or T cells enriched from blood (not recorded which). The CDR3 here is CVYANHEQFF. In nucleotides, the CDR3 is TGTGTCTATGCTAATCATGAGCAGTTCTTC.